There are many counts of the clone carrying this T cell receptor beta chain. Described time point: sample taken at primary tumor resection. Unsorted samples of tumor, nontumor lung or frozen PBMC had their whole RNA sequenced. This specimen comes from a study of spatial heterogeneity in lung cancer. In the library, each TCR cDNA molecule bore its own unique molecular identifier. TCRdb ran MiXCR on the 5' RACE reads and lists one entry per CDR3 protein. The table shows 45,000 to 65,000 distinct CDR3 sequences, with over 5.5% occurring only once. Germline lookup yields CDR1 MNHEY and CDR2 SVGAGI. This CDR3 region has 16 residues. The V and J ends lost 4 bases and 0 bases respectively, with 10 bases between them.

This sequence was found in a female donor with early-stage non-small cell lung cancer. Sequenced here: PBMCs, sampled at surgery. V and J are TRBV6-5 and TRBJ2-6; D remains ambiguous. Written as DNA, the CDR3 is TGTGCCAGCAGTTCCTACAGTGGCTCTGGGGCCAACGTCCTGACTTTC. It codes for CASSSYSGSGANVLTF.